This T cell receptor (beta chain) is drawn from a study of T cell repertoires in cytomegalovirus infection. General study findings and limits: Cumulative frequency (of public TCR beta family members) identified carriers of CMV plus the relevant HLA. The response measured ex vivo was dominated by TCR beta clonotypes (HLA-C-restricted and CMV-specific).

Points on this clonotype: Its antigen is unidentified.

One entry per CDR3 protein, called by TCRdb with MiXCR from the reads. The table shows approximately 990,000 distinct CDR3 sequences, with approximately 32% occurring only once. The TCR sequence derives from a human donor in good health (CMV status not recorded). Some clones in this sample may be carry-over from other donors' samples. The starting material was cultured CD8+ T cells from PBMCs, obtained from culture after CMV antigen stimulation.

The CDR3 coding sequence is TGTGCCAGCAATCACGACTCCCAGGTCCATTCCTCCTACGAGCAGTACTTC. Translating gives CASNHDSQVHSSYEQYF. This chain connects TRBV12-3 or TRBV12-4 to TRBJ2-7; no firm D call. The V gene lost 7 bases and the J gene lost 0 bases, with 22 bases spanning the gap. CDR3 length: 17 amino acids.